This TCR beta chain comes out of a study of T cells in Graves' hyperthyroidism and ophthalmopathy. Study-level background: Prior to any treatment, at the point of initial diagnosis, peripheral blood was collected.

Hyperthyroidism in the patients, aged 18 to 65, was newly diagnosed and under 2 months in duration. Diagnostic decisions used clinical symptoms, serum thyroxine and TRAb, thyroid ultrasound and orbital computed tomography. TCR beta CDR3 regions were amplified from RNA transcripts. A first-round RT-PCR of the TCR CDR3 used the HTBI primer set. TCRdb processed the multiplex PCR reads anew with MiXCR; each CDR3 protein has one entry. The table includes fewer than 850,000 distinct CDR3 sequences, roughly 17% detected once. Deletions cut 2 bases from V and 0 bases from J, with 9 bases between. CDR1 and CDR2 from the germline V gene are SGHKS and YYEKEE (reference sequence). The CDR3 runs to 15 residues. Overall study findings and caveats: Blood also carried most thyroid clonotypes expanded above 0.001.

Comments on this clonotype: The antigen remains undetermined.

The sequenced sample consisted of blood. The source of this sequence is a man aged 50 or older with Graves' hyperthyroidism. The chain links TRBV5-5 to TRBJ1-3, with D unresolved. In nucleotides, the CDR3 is TGTGCCAGCAGCTTAAGCCGGTCCTCTGGAAACACCATATATTTT. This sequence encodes CASSLSRSSGNTIYF.